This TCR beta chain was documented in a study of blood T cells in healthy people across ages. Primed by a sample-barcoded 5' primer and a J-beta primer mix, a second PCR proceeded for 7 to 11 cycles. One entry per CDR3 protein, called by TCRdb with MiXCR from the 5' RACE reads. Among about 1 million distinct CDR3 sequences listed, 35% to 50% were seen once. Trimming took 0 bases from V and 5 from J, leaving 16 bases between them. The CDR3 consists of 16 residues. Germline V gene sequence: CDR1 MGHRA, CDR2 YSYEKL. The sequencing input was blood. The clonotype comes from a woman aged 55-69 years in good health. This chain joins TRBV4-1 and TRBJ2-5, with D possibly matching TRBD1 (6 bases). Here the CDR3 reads CASSQEPGQGKETQYF. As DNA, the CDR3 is TGCGCCAGCAGCCAAGAACCAGGGCAGGGGAAGGAGACCCAGTACTTC.